The source of this TCR beta chain is a study of Graves' ophthalmopathy and Graves' hyperthyroidism. As for the study in general: Hyperthyroidism was considered stable when no ophthalmopathy appeared within 18 months of follow-up.

Recruitment covered hyperthyroidism patients aged 18 to 65 whose new diagnosis was of under 2 months' duration. About this clonotype itself: Its antigen is unidentified.

Amplified TCR beta CDR3 regions were obtained using RNA transcripts as template. The workflow started with a first-round RT-PCR run with HTBI primers and then moved on to a second-round multiplex PCR. TCRdb analysed the multiplex PCR reads with MiXCR anew, one entry per CDR3 protein. Of about 1.2 million distinct CDR3 sequences in the sample, about 36% were seen once. General study results and limits: Blood also carried most expanded thyroid clonotypes exceeding 0.001 frequency.

This clonotype originated in an adult man with Graves' hyperthyroidism. The specimen was peripheral blood or thyroid tissue (not recorded which).

This chain's CDR3 is CASSFRQGEPETQYF. CDR3 in DNA: TGTGCCAGCAGTTTCCGACAGGGTGAGCCGGAGACCCAGTACTTC. The genes are TRBV28 and TRBJ2-5, with TRBD1 matching 7 bases. CDR3 length: 15 residues. Trimming at V came to 3 bases and at J to 5 bases, leaving 9 bases not matched to a gene. The germline CDR1 and CDR2 sequences are MDHEN and SYDVKM.